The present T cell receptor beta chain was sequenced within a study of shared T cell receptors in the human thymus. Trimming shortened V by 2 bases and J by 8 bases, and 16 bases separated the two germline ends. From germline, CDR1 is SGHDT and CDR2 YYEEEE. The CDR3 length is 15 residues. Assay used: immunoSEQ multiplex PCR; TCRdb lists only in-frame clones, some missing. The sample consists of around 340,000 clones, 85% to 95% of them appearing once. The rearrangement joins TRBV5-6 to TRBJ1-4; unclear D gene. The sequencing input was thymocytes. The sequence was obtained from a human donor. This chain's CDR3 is CASSFTFEGSEKLFF. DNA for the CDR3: TGTGCCAGCAGCTTCACCTTCGAAGGCAGCGAAAAACTGTTTTTT.